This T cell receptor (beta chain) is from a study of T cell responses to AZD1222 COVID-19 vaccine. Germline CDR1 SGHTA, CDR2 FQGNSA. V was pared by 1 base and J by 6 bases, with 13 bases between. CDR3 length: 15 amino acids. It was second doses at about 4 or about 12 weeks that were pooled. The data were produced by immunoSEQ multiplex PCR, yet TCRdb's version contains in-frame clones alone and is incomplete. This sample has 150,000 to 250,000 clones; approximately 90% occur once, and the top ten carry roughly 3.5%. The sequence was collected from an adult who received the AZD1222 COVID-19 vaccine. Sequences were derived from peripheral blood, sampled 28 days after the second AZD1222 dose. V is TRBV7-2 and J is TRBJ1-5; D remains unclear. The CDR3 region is CASSLGTGSRQPQHF. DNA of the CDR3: TGTGCCAGCAGCTTAGGGACGGGGAGCCGTCAGCCCCAGCATTTT.